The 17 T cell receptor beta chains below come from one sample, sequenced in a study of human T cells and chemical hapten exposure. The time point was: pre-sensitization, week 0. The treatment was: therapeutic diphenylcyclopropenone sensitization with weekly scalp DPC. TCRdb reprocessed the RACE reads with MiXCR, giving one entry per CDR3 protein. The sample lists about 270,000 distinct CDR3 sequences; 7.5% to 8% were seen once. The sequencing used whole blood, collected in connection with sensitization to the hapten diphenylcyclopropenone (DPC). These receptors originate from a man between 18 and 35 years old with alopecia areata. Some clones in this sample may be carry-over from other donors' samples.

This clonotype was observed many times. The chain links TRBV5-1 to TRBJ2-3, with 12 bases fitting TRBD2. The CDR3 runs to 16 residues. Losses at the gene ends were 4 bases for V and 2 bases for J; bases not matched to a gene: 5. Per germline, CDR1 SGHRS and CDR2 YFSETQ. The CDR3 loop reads CASSLTSGGVTDTQYF. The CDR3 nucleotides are TGCGCCAGCAGCCTGACTAGCGGGGGAGTCACAGATACGCAGTATTTT.

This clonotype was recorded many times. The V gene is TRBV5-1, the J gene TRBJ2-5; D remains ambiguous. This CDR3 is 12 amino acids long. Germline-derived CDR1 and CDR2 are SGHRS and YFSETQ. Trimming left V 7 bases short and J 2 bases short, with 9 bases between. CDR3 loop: CASSEVQETQYF. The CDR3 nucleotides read TGCGCCAGCTCCGAAGTTCAAGAGACCCAGTACTTC.

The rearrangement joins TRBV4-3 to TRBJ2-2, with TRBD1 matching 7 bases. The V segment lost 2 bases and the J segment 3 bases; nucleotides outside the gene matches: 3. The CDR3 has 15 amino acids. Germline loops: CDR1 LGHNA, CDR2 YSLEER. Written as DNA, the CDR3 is TGCGCCAGCAGCCAATTTACAGGGGACACCGGGGAGCTGTTTTTT. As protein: CASSQFTGDTGELFF.

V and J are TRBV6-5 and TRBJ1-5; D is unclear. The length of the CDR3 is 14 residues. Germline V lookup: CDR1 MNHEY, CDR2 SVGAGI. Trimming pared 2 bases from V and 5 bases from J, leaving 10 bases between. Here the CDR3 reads CASSYRQAYQPQHF. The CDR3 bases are TGTGCCAGCAGTTACAGGCAGGCCTATCAGCCCCAGCATTTT.

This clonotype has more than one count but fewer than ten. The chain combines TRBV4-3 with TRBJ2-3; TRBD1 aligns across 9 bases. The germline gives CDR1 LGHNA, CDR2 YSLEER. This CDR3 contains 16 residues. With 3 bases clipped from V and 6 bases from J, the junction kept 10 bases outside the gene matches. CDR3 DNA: TGCGCCAGCAGCCAGGTGGTGGGACAGGGAGGTGATACGCAGTATTTT. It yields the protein CASSQVVGQGGDTQYF.

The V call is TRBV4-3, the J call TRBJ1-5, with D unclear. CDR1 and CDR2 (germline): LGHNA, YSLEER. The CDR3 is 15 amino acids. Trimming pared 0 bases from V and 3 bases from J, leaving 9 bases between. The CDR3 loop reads CASSQDVGFNQPQHF. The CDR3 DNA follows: TGCGCCAGCAGCCAAGATGTGGGCTTCAATCAGCCCCAGCATTTT.

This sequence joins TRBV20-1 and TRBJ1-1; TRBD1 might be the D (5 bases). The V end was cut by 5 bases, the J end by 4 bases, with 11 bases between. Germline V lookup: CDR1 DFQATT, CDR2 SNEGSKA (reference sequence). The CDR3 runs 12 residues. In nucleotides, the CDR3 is TGCAGTGCTCCGGAGGGGTTCACTGAAGCTTTCTTT. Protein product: CSAPEGFTEAFF.

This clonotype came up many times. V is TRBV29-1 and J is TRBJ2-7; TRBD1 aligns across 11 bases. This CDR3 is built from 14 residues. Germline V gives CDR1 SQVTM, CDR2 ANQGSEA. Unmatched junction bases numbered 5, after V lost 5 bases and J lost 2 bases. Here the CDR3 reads CSVRDRGSTYEQYF. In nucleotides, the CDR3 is TGCAGCGTTCGGGACAGGGGGTCGACCTACGAGCAGTACTTC.

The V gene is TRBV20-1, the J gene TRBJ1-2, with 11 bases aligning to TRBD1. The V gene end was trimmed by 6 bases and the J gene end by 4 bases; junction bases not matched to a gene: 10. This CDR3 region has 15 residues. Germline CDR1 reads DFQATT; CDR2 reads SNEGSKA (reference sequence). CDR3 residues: CSARDRGGWIYGYTF. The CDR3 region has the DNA TGCAGTGCCCGGGACAGGGGGGGCTGGATCTATGGCTACACCTTC.

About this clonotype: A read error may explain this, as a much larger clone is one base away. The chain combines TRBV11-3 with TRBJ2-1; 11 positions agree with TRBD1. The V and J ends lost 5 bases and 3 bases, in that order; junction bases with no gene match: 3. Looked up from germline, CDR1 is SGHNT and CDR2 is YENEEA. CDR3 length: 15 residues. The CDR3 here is CASSAGTGGYNEQFF. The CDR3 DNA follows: TGTGCCAGCAGCGCCGGGACAGGGGGCTACAATGAGCAGTTCTTC.

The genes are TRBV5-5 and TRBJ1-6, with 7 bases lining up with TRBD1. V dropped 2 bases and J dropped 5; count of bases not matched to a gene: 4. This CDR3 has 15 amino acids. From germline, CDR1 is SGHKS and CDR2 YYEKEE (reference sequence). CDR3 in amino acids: CASSFNQGDNSPLHF. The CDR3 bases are TGTGCCAGCAGCTTCAATCAGGGGGATAATTCACCCCTCCACTTT.

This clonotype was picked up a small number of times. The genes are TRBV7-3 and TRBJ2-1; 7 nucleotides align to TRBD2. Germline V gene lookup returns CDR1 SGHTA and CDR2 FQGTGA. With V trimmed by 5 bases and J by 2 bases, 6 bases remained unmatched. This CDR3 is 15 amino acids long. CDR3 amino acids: CASSENRGAYNEQFF. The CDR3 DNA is TGTGCCAGCAGCGAAAACCGGGGGGCCTACAATGAGCAGTTCTTC.

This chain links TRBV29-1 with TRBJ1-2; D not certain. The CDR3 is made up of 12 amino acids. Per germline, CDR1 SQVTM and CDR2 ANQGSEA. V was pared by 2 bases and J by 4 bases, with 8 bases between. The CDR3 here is CSVEYQTYGYTF. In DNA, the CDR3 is TGCAGCGTTGAATACCAGACCTATGGCTACACCTTC.

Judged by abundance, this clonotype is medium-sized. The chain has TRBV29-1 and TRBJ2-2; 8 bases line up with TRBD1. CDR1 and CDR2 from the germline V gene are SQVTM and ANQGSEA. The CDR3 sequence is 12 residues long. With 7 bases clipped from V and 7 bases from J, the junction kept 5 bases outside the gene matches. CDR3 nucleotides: TGCAGCGGGGGACAGGACGGCGGGGAGCTGTTTTTT. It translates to CSGGQDGGELFF.

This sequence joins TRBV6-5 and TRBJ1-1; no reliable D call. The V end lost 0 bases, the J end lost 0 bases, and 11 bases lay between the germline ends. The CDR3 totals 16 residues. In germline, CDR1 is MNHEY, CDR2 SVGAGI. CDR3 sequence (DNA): TGTGCCAGCAGTTACTCGTTAGATAGCATGAACACTGAAGCTTTCTTT. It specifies CASSYSLDSMNTEAFF.

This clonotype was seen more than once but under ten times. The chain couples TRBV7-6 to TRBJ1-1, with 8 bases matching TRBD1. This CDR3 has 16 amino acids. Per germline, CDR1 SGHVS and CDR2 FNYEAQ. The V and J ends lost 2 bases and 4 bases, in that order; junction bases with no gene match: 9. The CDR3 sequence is CASSLWTRGRSTEAFF. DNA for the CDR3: TGTGCCAGCAGCTTATGGACCAGGGGGCGGTCCACTGAAGCTTTCTTT.

CDR3 amino acids: CAISESGGQGSHEQYF. The CDR3 bases are TGTGCCATCAGTGAGTCAGGGGGACAGGGGTCCCACGAGCAGTACTTC. This chain connects TRBV10-3 to TRBJ2-7, with 10 nucleotides matching TRBD1. The CDR3 totals 16 residues. Germline lookup yields CDR1 ENHRY and CDR2 SYGVKD. J was trimmed by 5 bases and V by 0 bases; bases with no gene match: 7.